This TCR beta chain emerged from a study of CD8+CD57+ T cells in acquired aplastic anemia. Study-level information: Recorded DNA amounts for sorted CD4+ and CD8+ cells had an average of around 3.5 ug. Study outcomes and limitations: Some 31 shared CD8+ CDR3s appeared highly expressed within patients' immunodominant clones. A significant difference in CD8+ Simpson's diversity between patients and controls was not found.

Trimming shortened V by 1 base and J by 0 bases, and 13 bases separated the two germline ends. Germline loops: CDR1 DFQATT, CDR2 SNEGSKA (reference sequence). This CDR3 spans 16 amino acids. With respect to this clonotype: The antigen remains undetermined.

Genomic DNA was employed as the template in profiling TCR beta VDJ and CDR3. TCRdb fed the reads into MiXCR, producing one record per CDR3 protein. The sample has more than 250,000 distinct CDR3 sequences, 56% seen once. What was sequenced was sorted CD4+, CD8+, or CD8+CD57+ T cells (not recorded which) from PBMCs. The rearrangement links TRBV20-1 to TRBJ2-1; possibly TRBD2 for D (6 bases). This TCR was sampled from a human donor with severe aplastic anemia or a healthy control (not recorded which). Here the CDR3 DNA reads TGCAGTGCTAGAGGGTCTAGCGCCTCCTCCTACAATGAGCAGTTCTTC. Translation: CSARGSSASSYNEQFF.